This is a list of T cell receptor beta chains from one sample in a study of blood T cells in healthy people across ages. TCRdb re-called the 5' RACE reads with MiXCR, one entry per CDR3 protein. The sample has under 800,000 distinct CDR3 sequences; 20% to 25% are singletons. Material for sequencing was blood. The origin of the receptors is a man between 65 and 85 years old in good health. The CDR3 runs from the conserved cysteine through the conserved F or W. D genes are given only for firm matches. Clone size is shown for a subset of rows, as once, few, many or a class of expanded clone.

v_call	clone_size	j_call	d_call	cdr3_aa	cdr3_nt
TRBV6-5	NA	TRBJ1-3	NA	CASRSPTGNTIYF	TGTGCCAGCAGGAGTCCAACTGGAAACACCATATATTTT
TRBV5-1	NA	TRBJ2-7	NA	CASSSVTGGSYEQYF	TGCGCCAGCAGCTCTGTGACAGGTGGCTCCTACGAGCAGTACTTC
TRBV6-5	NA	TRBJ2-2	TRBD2	CASSLGVAGGPAGELFF	TGTGCCAGCAGTCTCGGAGTAGCGGGAGGGCCCGCCGGGGAGCTGTTTTTT
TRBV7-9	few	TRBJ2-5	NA	CASSLGEGVAETQYF	TGTGCCAGCAGCTTAGGCGAGGGGGTTGCAGAGACCCAGTACTTC
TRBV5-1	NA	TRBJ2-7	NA	CASSPGQEVAYEQYF	TGCGCCAGCAGCCCAGGTCAGGAGGTCGCCTACGAGCAGTACTTC
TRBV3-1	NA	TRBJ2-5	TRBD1	CASSQDRGIKTQYF	TGTGCCAGCAGCCAAGACAGGGGGATAAAGACCCAGTACTTC
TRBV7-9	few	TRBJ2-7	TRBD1	CASSYNGQGESEQYF	TGTGCCAGCAGCTACAACGGACAGGGGGAGAGCGAGCAGTACTTC
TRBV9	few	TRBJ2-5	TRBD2	CASSVLGSGKQETQYF	TGTGCCAGCAGCGTATTGGGTAGCGGGAAACAAGAGACCCAGTACTTC
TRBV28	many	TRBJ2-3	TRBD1	CASSFTGGSDTQYF	TGTGCCAGCAGTTTCACAGGGGGCTCGGATACGCAGTATTTT
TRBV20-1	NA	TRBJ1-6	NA	CSAHQAINNSPLHF	TGCAGTGCTCATCAGGCTATCAATAATTCACCCCTCCACTTT
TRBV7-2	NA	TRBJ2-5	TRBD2	CASSLGAGGSKTQYF	TGTGCCAGCAGCTTAGGGGCGGGAGGGTCAAAGACCCAGTACTTC
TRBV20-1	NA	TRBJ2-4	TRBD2	CSARFGTSGELNIQYF	TGCAGTGCTAGATTCGGGACTAGCGGTGAATTAAACATTCAGTACTTC
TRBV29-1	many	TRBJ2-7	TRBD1	CSVEDRGYEQYF	TGCAGCGTTGAGGACAGGGGCTACGAGCAGTACTTC
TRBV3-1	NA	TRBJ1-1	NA	CASSLPGRTEAFF	TGTGCCAGCAGCCTACCGGGCCGAACTGAAGCTTTCTTT
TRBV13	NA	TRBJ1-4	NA	CASSYQKGEQLFF	TGTGCCAGCAGCTACCAAAAGGGAGAACAACTGTTTTTT
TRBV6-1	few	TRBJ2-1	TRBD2	CASTLEGLAAYNEQFF	TGTGCCAGCACCCTCGAGGGGCTAGCGGCCTACAATGAGCAGTTCTTC
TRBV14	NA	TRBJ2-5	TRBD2	CASSPLGTSGTETQYF	TGTGCCAGCAGCCCGCTTGGGACTAGCGGGACGGAGACCCAGTACTTC
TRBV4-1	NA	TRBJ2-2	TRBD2	CASSQEELLAENTGELFF	TGCGCCAGCAGCCAAGAGGAGCTACTAGCGGAGAACACCGGGGAGCTGTTTTTT
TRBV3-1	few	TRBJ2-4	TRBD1	CASSPVWTGTLLAKNIQYF	TGTGCCAGCAGCCCAGTCTGGACAGGGACTCTATTAGCCAAAAACATTCAGTACTTC
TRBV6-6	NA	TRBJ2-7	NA	CASSRTGYTYEQYF	TGTGCCAGCAGTCGAACGGGTTACACCTACGAGCAGTACTTC
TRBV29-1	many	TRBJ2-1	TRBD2	CSVGGLADEQFF	TGCAGCGTTGGAGGACTAGCGGATGAGCAGTTCTTC
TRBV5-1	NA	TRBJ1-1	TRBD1	CASMEQGGNTEAFF	TGCGCCAGCATGGAGCAGGGGGGAAACACTGAAGCTTTCTTT
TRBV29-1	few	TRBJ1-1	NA	CSVARFGTSGRGAFF	TGCAGCGTCGCCAGATTTGGGACCTCAGGGAGGGGAGCTTTCTTT
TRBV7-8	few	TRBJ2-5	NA	CASSRARETQYF	TGTGCCAGCAGCAGGGCGAGGGAGACCCAGTACTTC
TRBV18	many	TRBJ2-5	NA	CASSPLGQETQYF	TGTGCCAGCTCACCGTTGGGTCAAGAGACCCAGTACTTC
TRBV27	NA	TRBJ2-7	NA	CASSLYLHEQYF	TGTGCCAGCAGTTTATATCTACACGAGCAGTACTTC
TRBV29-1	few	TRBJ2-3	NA	CSVTGRVADTQYF	TGCAGCGTGACAGGACGGGTGGCAGATACGCAGTATTTT
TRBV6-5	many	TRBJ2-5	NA	CASSYSEARFQETQYF	TGTGCCAGCAGTTACTCGGAGGCGCGGTTCCAAGAGACCCAGTACTTC
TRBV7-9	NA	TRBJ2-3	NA	CASRKETDTQYF	TGTGCCAGCAGGAAGGAGACAGATACGCAGTACTTT
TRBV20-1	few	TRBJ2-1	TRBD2	CSARAPGTSGGRNEQFF	TGCAGTGCTAGAGCGCCCGGGACTAGCGGGGGGCGGAATGAGCAGTTCTTC
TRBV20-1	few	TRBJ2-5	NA	CSASYGQLQETQYF	TGCAGTGCTAGTTATGGACAGCTCCAAGAGACCCAGTACTTC
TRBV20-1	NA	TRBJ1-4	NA	CSVQRNEKLFF	TGCAGTGTACAGAGAAATGAAAAACTGTTTTTT
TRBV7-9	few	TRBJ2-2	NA	CASSLILGTGELFF	TGTGCCAGCAGCTTAATTCTGGGCACCGGGGAGCTGTTTTTT
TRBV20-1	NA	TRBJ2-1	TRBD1	CSARQAGQGNEQFF	TGCAGTGCTAGACAGGCGGGACAGGGCAATGAGCAGTTCTTC
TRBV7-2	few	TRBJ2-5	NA	CASSAIAQETQYF	TGTGCCAGCAGCGCCATAGCGCAAGAGACCCAGTACTTC
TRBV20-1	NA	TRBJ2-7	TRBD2	CSALAGVYEQYF	TGCAGTGCCCTAGCGGGAGTCTACGAGCAGTACTTC
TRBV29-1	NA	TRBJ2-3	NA	CSVLSGSDTQYF	TGCAGCGTTTTGTCGGGGTCAGATACGCAGTATTTT
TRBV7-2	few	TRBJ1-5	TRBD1	CASSSDRVSSNQPQHF	TGTGCCAGCAGCTCGGACAGGGTATCGAGCAATCAGCCCCAGCATTTT
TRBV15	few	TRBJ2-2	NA	CATSRTNTGELFF	TGTGCCACCAGCCGCACAAACACCGGGGAGCTGTTTTTT
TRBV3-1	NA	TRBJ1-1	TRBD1	CASSSAGTGGTEAFF	TGTGCCAGCAGCTCGGCCGGGACAGGGGGCACTGAAGCTTTCTTT
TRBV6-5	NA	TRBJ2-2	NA	CASSFRGGTGELFF	TGTGCCAGCAGCTTCAGGGGGGGCACCGGGGAGCTGTTTTTT
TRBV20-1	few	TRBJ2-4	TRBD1	CSANTGGKGKNIQYF	TGCAGTGCTAATACAGGGGGCAAAGGCAAAAACATTCAGTACTTC
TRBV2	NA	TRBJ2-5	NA	CASRAQAGPGETQYF	TGTGCCAGCAGAGCGCAGGCAGGTCCTGGAGAGACCCAGTACTTC
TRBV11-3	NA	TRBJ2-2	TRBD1	CASSLVDRGDTGELFF	TGTGCCAGCAGCTTAGTCGACAGGGGGGACACCGGGGAGCTGTTTTTT
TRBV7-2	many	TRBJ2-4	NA	CASSFGENIQYF	TGTGCCAGCAGCTTTGGTGAAAACATTCAGTACTTC
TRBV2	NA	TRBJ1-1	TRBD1	CASSGTGTDSMNTEAFF	TGTGCCAGCAGTGGAACCGGGACAGACTCTATGAACACTGAAGCTTTCTTT
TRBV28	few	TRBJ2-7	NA	CASRYDSSSYEQYF	TGTGCCAGCAGGTACGATTCAAGCTCCTACGAGCAGTACTTC
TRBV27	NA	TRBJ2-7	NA	CASSFTLLSYEQYF	TGTGCCAGCAGTTTTACCTTACTGTCCTACGAGCAGTACTTC
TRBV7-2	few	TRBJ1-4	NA	CASSFGGVGNEKLFF	TGTGCCAGCAGCTTCGGGGGTGTCGGTAATGAAAAACTGTTTTTT
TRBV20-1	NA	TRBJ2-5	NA	CSARAAHTRVGQYF	TGCAGTGCTAGAGCCGCGCATACTAGGGTGGGCCAGTACTTC
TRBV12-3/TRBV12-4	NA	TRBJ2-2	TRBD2	CASSKGLAGVHAGELFF	TGTGCCAGCAGCAAGGGACTAGCGGGAGTTCACGCCGGGGAGCTGTTTTTT
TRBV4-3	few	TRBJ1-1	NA	CASSQELRGGEAFF	TGCGCCAGCAGCCAAGAATTAAGGGGGGGCGAAGCTTTCTTT
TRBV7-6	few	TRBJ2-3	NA	CASRRGTTDTQYF	TGTGCCAGCAGACGCGGTACCACAGATACGCAGTATTTT
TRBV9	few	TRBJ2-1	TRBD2	CASSLSAGRAYNEQFF	TGTGCCAGCAGCCTCTCTGCGGGGAGGGCCTACAATGAGCAGTTCTTC